This T cell receptor (beta chain) was recovered during a study of regulatory T cells in long-lasting Graves disease. The time point here: persistent/refractory GD, antithyroid drugs over 5 years with positive TRAb. Preparation of the TCR library used RNA extracted from PBMCs. Sequencing libraries for TCR beta were prepared with iRepertoire HTBI primers and Arm-PCR of CDR3 regions. In TCRdb, the multiplex PCR reads were re-called with MiXCR into one record per CDR3 protein. The data hold a few hundred thousand distinct CDR3 sequences, with 23% observed a single time. Germline values: CDR1 MNHEY, CDR2 SMNVEV (reference sequence). V shed 2 bases and J shed 6 bases, with 17 bases lying between them. The CDR3 has 16 residues.

Sequenced material: peripheral blood mononuclear cells (PBMCs), taken when the disease was refractory, from a patient treated with antithyroid drugs. This chain uses TRBV27 with TRBJ2-1; weak D call: TRBD2 (7 bases). This receptor was taken from a female donor with Graves disease. The DNA of the CDR3 is TGTGCCAGCAGTTTACGAACTAGCGTAGGGGGCAATGAGCAGTTCTTC. This translates into CASSLRTSVGGNEQFF.